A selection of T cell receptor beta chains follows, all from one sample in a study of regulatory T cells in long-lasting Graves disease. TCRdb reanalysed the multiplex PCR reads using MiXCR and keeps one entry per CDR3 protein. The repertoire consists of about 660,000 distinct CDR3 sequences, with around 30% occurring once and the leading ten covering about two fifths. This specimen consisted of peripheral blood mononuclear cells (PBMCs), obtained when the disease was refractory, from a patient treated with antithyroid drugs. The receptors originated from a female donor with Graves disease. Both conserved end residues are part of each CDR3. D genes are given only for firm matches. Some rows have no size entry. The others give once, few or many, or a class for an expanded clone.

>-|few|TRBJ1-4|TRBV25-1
CASKRDTYEKLFF
TGTGCCAGCAAACGGGACACTTATGAAAAACTGTTTTTT
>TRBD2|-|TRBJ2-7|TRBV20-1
CSARALAGTYEQYF
TGCAGTGCTAGAGCACTAGCGGGAACCTACGAGCAGTACTTC
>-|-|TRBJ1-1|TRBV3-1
CASSQRGGAILNTEAFF
TGTGCCAGCAGCCAACGCGGGGGCGCGATCCTGAACACTGAAGCTTTCTTT
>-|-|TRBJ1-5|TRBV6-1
CASSVPTGTGSQPQHF
TGTGCCAGCAGTGTCCCCACGGGGACGGGTTCTCAGCCCCAGCATTTT
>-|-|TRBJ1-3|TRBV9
CASSVAPQGSGNTIYF
TGTGCCAGCAGCGTAGCTCCACAGGGCTCTGGAAACACCATATATTTT
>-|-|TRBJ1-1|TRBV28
CASSLPGPTTEAFF
TGTGCCAGCAGTTTACCGGGACCAACCACTGAAGCTTTCTTT
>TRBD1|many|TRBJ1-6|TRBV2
CASSEAWQGASPLHF
TGTGCCAGCAGTGAAGCGTGGCAGGGGGCTTCACCCCTCCACTTT
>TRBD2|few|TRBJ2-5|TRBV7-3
CASSPGGGGGTQETQYF
TGTGCCAGCAGCCCCGGGGGGGGTGGCGGTACACAAGAGACCCAGTACTTC
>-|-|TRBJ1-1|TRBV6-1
CASRAGRGGTEAFF
TGTGCCAGCAGGGCCGGCAGGGGAGGCACTGAAGCTTTCTTT
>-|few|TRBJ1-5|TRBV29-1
CSVVSGGNQPQHF
TGCAGCGTTGTATCGGGGGGCAATCAGCCCCAGCATTTT
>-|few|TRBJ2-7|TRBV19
CASSGSGISYEQYF
TGTGCCAGTAGTGGTTCGGGGATCTCCTACGAGCAGTACTTC
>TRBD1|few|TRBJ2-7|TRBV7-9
CASSSPGQAHEQYF
TGTGCCAGCAGCTCCCCGGGACAGGCCCACGAGCAGTACTTC
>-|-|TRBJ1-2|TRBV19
CASSGSYYGYTF
TGTGCCAGTAGTGGGTCTTACTATGGCTACACCTTC
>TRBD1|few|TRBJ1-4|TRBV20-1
CSAGQGKEKLFF
TGCAGTGCGGGACAGGGGAAAGAAAAACTGTTTTTT
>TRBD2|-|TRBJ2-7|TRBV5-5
CASSLAGKGSYEQYF
TGTGCCAGCAGCCTAGCGGGAAAGGGCTCCTACGAGCAGTACTTC
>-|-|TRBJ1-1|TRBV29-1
CSVEFGDENTEAFF
TGCAGCGTTGAATTTGGGGACGAGAACACTGAAGCTTTCTTT
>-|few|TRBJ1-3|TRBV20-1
CSADTGSSGNTIYF
TGCAGTGCCGATACGGGGAGTTCTGGAAACACCATATATTTT
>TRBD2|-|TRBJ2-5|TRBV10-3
CATNPRVAGETQYF
TGTGCCACCAACCCTAGGGTAGCGGGAGAGACCCAGTACTTC
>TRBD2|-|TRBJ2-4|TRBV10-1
CASKPWSGRGELAKNIQYF
TGCGCCAGCAAACCTTGGAGCGGGAGAGGGGAACTAGCCAAAAACATTCAGTACTTC
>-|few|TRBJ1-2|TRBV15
CATSSPKGKPNPTNYGYTF
TGTGCCACCAGCAGCCCTAAGGGGAAACCCAACCCAACTAACTATGGCTACACCTTC
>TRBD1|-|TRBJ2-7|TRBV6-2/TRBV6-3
CASSYWTGYEQYF
TGTGCCAGCAGTTACTGGACAGGCTACGAGCAGTACTTC
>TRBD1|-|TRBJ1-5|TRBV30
CAWTKDRGSNQPQHF
TGTGCCTGGACTAAAGACAGGGGGAGCAATCAGCCCCAGCATTTT
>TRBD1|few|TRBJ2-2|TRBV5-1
CASTEGQTTGELFF
TGCGCCAGCACAGAGGGACAGACCACCGGGGAGCTGTTTTTT
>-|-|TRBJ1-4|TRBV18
CASSPPITEGEKLFF
TGTGCCAGCTCACCACCGATCACAGAAGGTGAAAAACTGTTTTTT
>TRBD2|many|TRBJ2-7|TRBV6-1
CASSEIGRLYEQYF
TGTGCCAGCAGTGAAATCGGGAGGCTTTACGAGCAGTACTTC
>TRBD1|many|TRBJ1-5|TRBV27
CASSISWDRQFLTQPQHF
TGTGCCAGCAGCATTTCTTGGGACAGACAGTTCTTAACTCAGCCCCAGCATTTT
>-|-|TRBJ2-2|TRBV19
CASSILGGYGELFF
TGTGCCAGTAGTATTCTAGGGGGGTACGGGGAGCTGTTTTTT
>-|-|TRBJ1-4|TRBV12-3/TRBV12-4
CASSPGFPPTNEKLFF
TGTGCCAGCAGCCCCGGGTTCCCTCCAACTAATGAAAAACTGTTTTTT
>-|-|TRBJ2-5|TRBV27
CASRPTDFETQYF
TGTGCCAGCAGACCCACGGATTTCGAGACCCAGTACTTC
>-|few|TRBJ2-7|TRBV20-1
CSARLAPFHEQYF
TGCAGTGCTAGACTGGCCCCGTTCCACGAGCAGTACTTC